The 22 T cell receptor beta chains given below trace back to one sample, sequenced in a study of blood T cell repertoires in COVID-19. Libraries were prepared by immunoSEQ multiplex PCR; TCRdb keeps only in-frame clonotypes and omits some of them. The repertoire holds about 220,000 clones, about 84% seen once, with around 13% in the top ten. The specimen was peripheral blood. Receptors originate from a human donor in a cohort sampled during active COVID-19.

The chain joins TRBV28 to TRBJ1-5; D might be TRBD1 (5 bases). The length of the CDR3 is 18 residues. The germline V gene encodes CDR1 MDHEN and CDR2 SYDVKM. V lost 3 bases, J lost 1 base, and 19 bases lay in between. CDR3 protein: CASSFDGAQSRSNQPQHF. Here the CDR3 DNA reads TGTGCCAGCAGTTTTGATGGGGCCCAGTCGCGAAGCAATCAGCCCCAGCATTTT.

This sequence joins TRBV28 and TRBJ2-2, with a possible D match to TRBD1 (6 bases). V was shortened by 10 bases and J by 3 bases, with 9 bases between the two germline ends. Germline assignment: CDR1 MDHEN and CDR2 SYDVKM. The CDR3 totals 12 residues. The CDR3 protein is CATQGYTGELFF. CDR3 bases: TGTGCCACCCAGGGGTACACCGGGGAGCTGTTTTTT.

The chain joins TRBV5-1 to TRBJ1-3, with D possibly TRBD1 on 6 matching bases. Per the germline V gene, CDR1 is SGHRS and CDR2 is YFSETQ. V was trimmed by 4 bases and J by 2 bases, leaving 13 bases between them. This CDR3 spans 15 amino acids. The CDR3 loop reads CASSHTQGPGNTIYF. The CDR3 nucleotides are TGCGCCAGCAGCCATACACAGGGCCCTGGAAACACCATATATTTT.

This clone has a count of ten or more. This sample also contains other DNA sequences that code for the same CDR3. The V call is TRBV9, the J call TRBJ1-4; no clear D. Germline assignment: CDR1 SGDLS and CDR2 YYNGEE. The CDR3 extends over 16 amino acids. Trimming removed 0 bases from V and 0 bases from J, with 9 bases in between. The CDR3 protein is CASSVAAGTTNEKLFF. The CDR3 DNA follows: TGTGCCAGCAGCGTAGCTGCCGGGACAACTAATGAAAAACTGTTTTTT.

This rearrangement joins TRBV10-3 to TRBJ1-2; D gene uncertain. The germline V gene has CDR1 ENHRY and CDR2 SYGVKD. This CDR3 has 18 amino acids. Trimming removed 0 bases at V and 0 bases at J, with 17 bases between. The CDR3 nucleotides read TGTGCCATCAGTGAGTCGACAAGTTCGGAGGTTACTAACTATGGCTACACCTTC. Translating gives CAISESTSSEVTNYGYTF.

V gene TRBV28 combines with J gene TRBJ1-1; D is ambiguous. The CDR3 runs to 12 residues. Trimming pared 6 bases from V and 8 bases from J, leaving 13 bases between. Germline V gives CDR1 MDHEN, CDR2 SYDVKM. Written as DNA, the CDR3 is TGTGCCAGCAGACCCCCAGGAGGGGAAGCTTTCTTT. This encodes CASRPPGGEAFF.

This chain joins TRBV3-1 (or the pseudogene TRBV3-2) and TRBJ1-2; possibly TRBD1 for D (5 bases). CDR3 length: 15 amino acids. The germline V gene has CDR1 LGHDT and CDR2 YNNKEL (reference sequence). Trimming removed 5 bases at V and 6 bases at J, with 19 bases between. CDR3 bases: TGTGCCAGCAGCTGGGGCTGGGGCGACCGCGATGGCTACACCTTC. Residues: CASSWGWGDRDGYTF.

This chain joins TRBV19 and TRBJ1-1; D is ambiguous. The CDR3 runs 15 residues. CDR1 is LNHDA, CDR2 SQIVND, per germline (reference sequence). The V end was cut by 1 base, the J end by 5 bases, with 14 bases between. CDR3 region: CASSIGGGYLTEAFF. The DNA for the CDR3 is TGTGCCAGTAGTATAGGTGGAGGGTATTTGACTGAAGCTTTCTTT.

This chain links TRBV12-5 with TRBJ2-6; maybe TRBD1 (6 bases). Deletions cut 5 bases from V and 4 bases from J, with 15 bases between. CDR3 length: 16 amino acids. The germline V gene has CDR1 LGHNT and CDR2 FRNRAP. The CDR3 DNA reads as TGTGCTAGTGGTCTTTGGACAGCCGGAGGGGCCAACGTCCTGACTTTC. Its translation: CASGLWTAGGANVLTF.

V usage is TRBV21-1 and J usage is TRBJ2-2; no check of the table's D call, TRBD2, against the DNA was made. TRBV21-1 is classified as a pseudogene. The CDR3 length is 13 residues. The CDR3 DNA follows: TGTGCCGGGATAGGGAGGGGCACCGGGGAGCTGTTTTTT. Residues: CAGIGRGTGELFF.

The chain joins TRBV27 to TRBJ2-2, with TRBD2 matching 7 bases. Germline V gene lookup returns CDR1 MNHEY and CDR2 SMNVEV (reference sequence). The CDR3 consists of 16 residues. The ends lost 8 bases at V and 4 bases at J; junction bases unmatched: 13. CDR3 loop: CASGAGALTITGELFF. CDR3 bases: TGTGCCAGCGGGGCGGGAGCCCTCACCATCACCGGGGAGCTGTTTTTT.

This clone was seen only a few times. This chain joins TRBV15 and TRBJ2-4, with D possibly matching TRBD2 (6 bases). Trimming cost V 5 bases and J 0 bases, with 14 bases left between them. The CDR3 sequence is 16 residues long. The germline gives CDR1 LNHNV, CDR2 YYDKDF (reference sequence). CDR3 DNA: TGTGCCACCAGCTCACGGACTAACCTAGCCAAAAACATTCAGTACTTC. This translates into CATSSRTNLAKNIQYF.

The chain couples TRBV7-9 to TRBJ2-1; 14 bases align to TRBD2. The CDR3 runs 15 residues. Germline CDR1 reads SEHNR; CDR2 reads FQNEAQ (reference sequence). J lost 12 bases, V lost 1 base, and 5 bases had no gene match. As DNA, the CDR3 is TGTGCCAGCAGCTTAGAGGGACTAGCGGGAGTGAGGCAGTTCTTC. Translating gives CASSLEGLAGVRQFF.

This clone is a singleton in its sample. The J gene is TRBJ1-6, the V gene TRBV24-1; 7 bases match TRBD1. CDR3 length: 15 amino acids. Per germline, CDR1 KGHDR and CDR2 SFDVKD. The V segment lost 4 bases and the J segment 7 bases; nucleotides outside the gene matches: 6. CDR3 loop: CATSDLTGPNSPLHF. CDR3 sequence (DNA): TGTGCCACCAGTGACTTGACAGGGCCCAATTCACCCCTCCACTTT.

DNA of the CDR3: TGTGCCAGTAGCAAAAACTCAGGGAACACTGAAGCTTTCTTT. Its translation: CASSKNSGNTEAFF. This chain joins TRBV19 and TRBJ1-1; no clear D gene. Trimming pared 6 bases from V and 1 base from J, leaving 12 bases between. This CDR3 is 14 amino acids long. CDR1 LNHDA and CDR2 SQIVND come from the germline V gene (reference sequence).

The J gene is TRBJ2-5, the V gene TRBV5-5; unclear D gene. The CDR3 has 11 residues. Germline V gene data show CDR1 as SGHKS and CDR2 as YYEKEE (reference sequence). V was pared by 4 bases and J by 5 bases, with 6 bases between. Here the CDR3 reads CASSLRETQYF. CDR3 bases: TGTGCCAGCAGCCTCCGGGAGACCCAGTACTTC. Looking up the rest from reference TRBV5-5 and TRBJ2-5 gives the full variable domain: DAGVTQSPTHLIKTRGQQVTLRCSPISGHKSVSWYQQVLGQGPQFIFQYYEKEERGRGNFPDRFSARQFPNYSSELNVNALLLGDSALYLCASSLRETQYFGPGTRLLVL.

This clone is a singleton in its sample. The chain joins TRBV7-2 to TRBJ2-3; 11 bases align to TRBD2. With 4 bases clipped from V and 0 bases from J, the junction kept 6 bases outside the gene matches. Per the germline V gene, CDR1 is SGHTA and CDR2 is FQGNSA. The CDR3 is 17 amino acids. CDR3 in DNA: TGTGCCAGCAGCTCCGGTAGCGGGGGGGCTAGCACAGATACGCAGTATTTT. As protein: CASSSGSGGASTDTQYF.

This chain links TRBV19 with TRBJ1-5; D is unresolved. The CDR3 is 15 amino acids. Trimming left V 0 bases short and J 7 bases short, with 13 bases between. CDR1 is LNHDA, CDR2 SQIVND, per germline (reference sequence). The CDR3 coding sequence is TGTGCCAGTAGTATAGATCGGGGAGTCAGGCAGCCCCAGCATTTT. This translates into CASSIDRGVRQPQHF.

The chain combines TRBV5-6 with TRBJ1-2; D gene uncertain. V was shortened by 4 bases and J by 8 bases, with 15 bases between the two germline ends. The CDR3 consists of 13 residues. CDR1 and CDR2 from the germline V gene are SGHDT and YYEEEE. The CDR3 here is CASSPGRTRGYTF. As DNA, the CDR3 is TGTGCCAGCAGCCCTGGACGGACTAGGGGCTACACCTTC.

The chain joins TRBV2 to TRBJ1-4, with 8 bases identical to TRBD1. Germline assignment: CDR1 SNHLY and CDR2 FYNNEI. The V segment lost 4 bases and the J segment 10 bases; nucleotides outside the gene matches: 2. CDR3 length: 12 residues. CDR3 bases: TGTGCCAGCAGTGGACAGGGGACAAAACTGTTTTTT. It yields the protein CASSGQGTKLFF.

This clone was seen a single time. The chain employs TRBV5-1 and TRBJ2-7, with a possible D match to TRBD2 (6 bases). The CDR3 has 14 amino acids. V lost 0 bases, J lost 1 base, and 8 bases lay in between. The germline gives CDR1 SGHRS, CDR2 YFSETQ. In nucleotides, the CDR3 is TGCGCCAGCAGCTTGGAGGGGACTTCCTACGAGCAGTACTTC. Translation: CASSLEGTSYEQYF.

The V call is TRBV28, the J call TRBJ2-1; 7 bases are shared with TRBD2. The trim removed 7 bases at V and 6 bases at J, leaving 15 bases unmatched. Germline CDR1 is MDHEN and CDR2 is SYDVKM. CDR3 size: 16 residues. Here the CDR3 reads CASTKGRAIYVNEQFF. The CDR3 region has the DNA TGTGCCAGCACGAAGGGGAGGGCTATCTATGTCAATGAGCAGTTCTTC.